The clone carrying this TCR beta chain was seen only once. After removal of 4 bases from V and 12 bases from J, the junction contained 11 bases not matched to a gene. CDR3 length: 15 residues. Germline assignment: CDR1 LNHNV and CDR2 YYDKDF (reference sequence). Profiling relied on immunoSEQ multiplex PCR, and the TCRdb table lists in-frame clones only, not all of them. The repertoire holds over 60,000 clones, with around 86% as singletons. This sample is drawn from a study of blood T cell repertoires in COVID-19. Background on the study: Nucleic acid was either cDNA or gDNA, and it came from T cells, B-cell-depleted T cells, or PBMCs.

The chain couples TRBV15 to TRBJ1-6, with 8 bases lining up with TRBD1. The sequence was collected from a man between 65 and 79 years old with acute or convalescent COVID-19. The material sequenced was peripheral blood. CDR3: CATSNLRQGARPLHF. CDR3 DNA sequence: TGTGCCACCAGCAATCTCCGGCAGGGGGCTCGACCCCTCCACTTT.